The clone carrying this T cell receptor beta chain was counted many times. Per the authors' pipeline: Amplifying reference gene primers gave estimates of nucleated cell counts. Method: immunoSEQ multiplex PCR; TCRdb's copy keeps in-frame clones and lacks some. That table supplies the V and J calls and clone size; D and trimming were determined from the DNA. The data contain 150,000 or so clones, approximately 79% of them singletons. The CDR3 is 14 amino acids. The V gene lost 0 bases and the J gene lost 4 bases, with 9 bases spanning the gap. Germline assignment: CDR1 MNHNS and CDR2 SASEGT. Enrolled during active infection, Seattle patients were then followed longitudinally. These data belong to a study of blood T cell repertoires in COVID-19. Overall study context: There were acute and convalescent COVID-19 samples, and they came from the United States, Italy and Spain. T cells, B-cell-depleted T cells, or PBMCs supplied cDNA or gDNA.

The sample comprised peripheral blood. The sequence was obtained from a woman aged 55-70 years with COVID-19, enrolled during active disease. This chain connects TRBV6-1 to TRBJ1-2, with D uncertain. CDR3 sequence (DNA): TGTGCCAGCAGTGAAGCCGGGGTACCCTATGGCTACACCTTC. This encodes CASSEAGVPYGYTF.